The sequence of this T cell receptor beta chain was determined in a study of blood T cell repertoires in COVID-19. CDR1 and CDR2 from the germline V gene are SGHAT and FQNNGV. The length of the CDR3 is 11 residues. Trimming left V 6 bases short and J 6 bases short, with 8 bases between. Some clones are missing from TCRdb's copy, which holds only in-frame ones; the method was immunoSEQ multiplex PCR. The sample shows about 150,000 clones, 85% of them seen only once. The material sequenced was peripheral blood. This clonotype originated in a woman aged 60-75 years with COVID-19, enrolled during active disease. The chain links TRBV11-2 to TRBJ1-2; D is perhaps TRBD1 (6 bases). CDR3 loop: CASSSGDGYTF. CDR3 bases: TGTGCCAGCAGTTCAGGGGATGGCTACACCTTC.